What follows is one T cell receptor (beta chain) and its context. These data originate in a study of T cell responses to AZD1222 COVID-19 vaccine. The protocol was immunoSEQ multiplex PCR, while the TCRdb copy is restricted to in-frame clones and leaves out a portion. The repertoire holds fewer than 100,000 clones, with 85% to 90% as singletons. V lost 4 bases, J lost 1 base, and 10 bases lay in between. Per the germline V gene, CDR1 is SGHTA and CDR2 is FQGNSA. CDR3 length equals 14 residues. The sample was peripheral blood, taken 28 days after the second AZD1222 dose. This clonotype originated in an adult who received the AZD1222 COVID-19 vaccine. This sequence joins TRBV7-2 and TRBJ1-2; maybe TRBD1 (5 bases). Written as DNA, the CDR3 is TGTGCCAGCAGCTCCGGGGACTTTAACTATGGCTACACCTTC. As protein: CASSSGDFNYGYTF.